The source of this T cell receptor beta chain is a study of blood T cell repertoires in COVID-19. Overall study: The United States, Italy and Spain supplied acute and convalescent COVID-19 samples. Sources were T cells, B-cell-depleted T cells, or PBMCs; the material itself was cDNA or gDNA.

Per the original methods: The assay estimated nucleated cells by amplifying reference gene primers. Libraries were prepared by immunoSEQ multiplex PCR; TCRdb keeps only in-frame clonotypes and omits some of them. V and J calls and clone size come straight from that table; D and trimming were deduced from the DNA. The sample records about 64,000 clones, about nine tenths being singletons. With V trimmed by 3 bases and J by 0 bases, 4 bases remained unmatched. The germline gives CDR1 SGDLS, CDR2 YYNGEE. The CDR3 consists of 16 residues. This clonotype was obtained from a human donor in a cohort sampled during active COVID-19. The sample consisted of peripheral blood. The chain recombines TRBV9 with TRBJ2-2; 8 bases map to TRBD2. CDR3 sequence (DNA): TGTGCCAGCAGCGCAGGACTAGCCCCGAACACCGGGGAGCTGTTTTTT. It is translated as CASSAGLAPNTGELFF.